What follows are 18 T cell receptor beta chains derived from one specimen sequenced in a study of PD-1 blockade in classical Hodgkin lymphoma. This table comes from immunoSEQ multiplex PCR, and its TCRdb copy is limited to in-frame clones, with some not included. The data hold about 97,000 clones, with approximately 80% observed a single time. Each patient relapsed following autologous stem cell transplantation, and prior brentuximab vedotin exposure differed. The sample here was peripheral blood mononuclear cells (PBMCs), taken at baseline. The receptors originated from a human donor with classical Hodgkin lymphoma.

V and J are TRBV5-4 and TRBJ2-2; D not resolved. This CDR3 comprises 14 residues. CDR1 and CDR2 from the germline V gene are SGHNT and YYREEE (reference sequence). With 3 bases removed from V and 3 bases from J, the gap between germline ends came to 9 bases. CDR3 DNA sequence: TGTGCCAGCAGCTCCTGGACCCACACCGGGGAGCTGTTTTTT. Encoded protein: CASSSWTHTGELFF.

The CDR3 spells CASSRTSGYNEQFF. In DNA, the CDR3 is TGTGCCAGCAGCCGGACTAGCGGTTACAATGAGCAGTTCTTC. This rearrangement joins TRBV7-6 to TRBJ2-1; TRBD2 matches at 10 bases. The V gene's germline CDR1 is SGHVS and CDR2 FNYEAQ. V was pared by 5 bases and J by 4 bases, with 2 bases of the junction left unmatched. This CDR3 is 14 amino acids long.

The chain combines TRBV27 with TRBJ2-3; D is ambiguous. The V end was cut by 3 bases, the J end by 0 bases, with 13 bases between. The CDR3 sequence is 16 residues long. Germline V lookup: CDR1 MNHEY, CDR2 SMNVEV (reference sequence). CDR3 nucleotide sequence: TGTGCCAGCAGTTTGCTTGGTTTAGGGAGCACAGATACGCAGTATTTT. The encoded protein is CASSLLGLGSTDTQYF.

The chain is built from TRBV27 and TRBJ1-2, with TRBD1 matching 9 bases. The CDR3 spans 13 residues. CDR1 is MNHEY and CDR2 is SMNVEV in the germline V gene (reference sequence). V trimming: 4 bases; J trimming: 6 bases; junction bases outside the gene matches: 3. The CDR3: CASSSGTGHGYTF. The DNA for the CDR3 is TGTGCCAGCAGTTCCGGGACAGGGCATGGCTACACCTTC.

This chain links TRBV11-2 with TRBJ2-3; D is unresolved. Trimming took off 5 bases at V and 10 bases at J, with 19 bases between the two ends. CDR3 length: 14 amino acids. The germline V gene has CDR1 SGHAT and CDR2 FQNNGV. CDR3 sequence reads: CASSPLERYGAQYF. The DNA for the CDR3 is TGTGCCAGCAGCCCCCTGGAGCGCTATGGGGCGCAGTATTTT.

The chain employs TRBV30 and TRBJ2-5; D possibly matches TRBD1 or TRBD2 (5 bases each). CDR1 GTSNPN and CDR2 SVGIG come from the germline V gene (reference sequence). V was trimmed by 4 bases and J by 4 bases, leaving 10 bases between them. The CDR3 sequence is 12 residues long. The CDR3 spells CAWTSGGETQYF. Here the CDR3 DNA reads TGTGCCTGGACGAGTGGGGGAGAGACCCAGTACTTC. The whole variable domain, remainder taken from reference TRBV30 and TRBJ2-5, is SQTIHQWPATLVQPVGSPLSLECTVEGTSNPNLYWYRQAAGRGLQLLFYSVGIGQISSEVPQNLSASRPQDRQFILSSKKLLLSDSGFYLCAWTSGGETQYFGPGTRLLVL.

V usage is TRBV5-1 and J usage is TRBJ2-1, with D unclear. V lost 4 bases, J lost 10 bases, and 18 bases lay in between. The CDR3 contains 14 residues. Per the germline V gene, CDR1 is SGHRS and CDR2 is YFSETQ. The chain's CDR3 is CASSSQDGSGEQFF. As DNA, the CDR3 is TGCGCCAGCAGCAGTCAGGACGGCAGTGGGGAGCAGTTCTTC.

The V call is TRBV5-6, the J call TRBJ1-5; D is uncertain. This CDR3 is 15 amino acids long. With 2 bases removed from V and 0 bases from J, the gap between germline ends came to 9 bases. The germline V gene has CDR1 SGHDT and CDR2 YYEEEE. The CDR3 DNA is TGTGCCAGCAGCTTTAGAAGCTATAGCAATCAGCCCCAGCATTTT. Protein product: CASSFRSYSNQPQHF.

V and J are TRBV5-1 and TRBJ2-1; D remains unclear. Germline assignment: CDR1 SGHRS and CDR2 YFSETQ. Trimming stripped 2 bases from V and 8 bases from J, with 5 bases between. The CDR3 spans 11 residues. CDR3 region: CASSFDYEQFF. The CDR3, as DNA: TGCGCCAGCAGCTTCGACTATGAGCAGTTCTTC. Based on the CDR3 plus reference TRBV5-1 and TRBJ2-1, the full variable domain is KAGVTQTPRYLIKTRGQQVTLSCSPISGHRSVSWYQQTPGQGLQFLFEYFSETQRNKGNFPGRFSGRQFSNSRSEMNVSTLELGDSALYLCASSFDYEQFFGPGTRLTVL.

This clone was detected only once. J is TRBJ2-3 and V is TRBV6-5, with 7 bases aligning to TRBD2. CDR1 MNHEY and CDR2 SVGAGI come from the germline V gene. V gave up 6 bases and J gave up 0 bases; unmatched junction bases: 6. This CDR3 is 15 amino acids long. DNA of the CDR3: TGTGCCAGCAGGGGCGGGAGACCCAGCACAGATACGCAGTATTTT. It translates to CASRGGRPSTDTQYF.

The J gene is TRBJ1-4, the V gene TRBV30, with 8 bases aligning to TRBD1. Per the germline V gene, CDR1 is GTSNPN and CDR2 is SVGIG (reference sequence). The V segment lost 5 bases and the J segment 5 bases; nucleotides outside the gene matches: 4. CDR3 length: 13 residues. The chain's CDR3 is CAWGGQANEKLFF. The CDR3 DNA is TGTGCCTGGGGGGGACAGGCAAATGAAAAACTGTTTTTT.

This chain joins TRBV9 and TRBJ2-1; TRBD2 aligns across 7 bases. The CDR3 has 17 residues. The V gene end was trimmed by 2 bases and the J gene end by 9 bases; junction bases not matched to a gene: 17. Germline V CDR1 and CDR2: SGDLS, YYNGEE. In nucleotides, the CDR3 is TGTGCCAGCAGCGTTGGGACCCAGCGGGAAGGGAGGGGTGAGCAGTTCTTC. It is translated as CASSVGTQREGRGEQFF.

This clone was counted once. The chain links TRBV19 to TRBJ2-1, with 9 positions matching TRBD2. This CDR3 has 17 residues. V lost 9 bases to trimming and J lost 4 bases; unmatched junction nucleotides: 16. Germline V gene data show CDR1 as LNHDA and CDR2 as SQIVND (reference sequence). CDR3 in amino acids: CASTSLTSGYKYNEQFF. In DNA form, the CDR3 reads TGTGCCAGCACTAGCCTGACTAGCGGATATAAGTACAATGAGCAGTTCTTC.

The chain has TRBV6-1 and TRBJ2-5; 8 bases are shared with TRBD2. This CDR3 has 14 amino acids. V gave up 7 bases and J gave up 2 bases; unmatched junction bases: 6. CDR1 is MNHNS and CDR2 is SASEGT in the germline V gene. The CDR3 here is CASTYVAGQETQYF. CDR3 sequence (DNA): TGTGCCAGCACTTATGTAGCGGGGCAAGAGACCCAGTACTTC.

The chain combines TRBV5-1 with TRBJ2-1, with TRBD2 matching over 13 bases. The germline CDR1 and CDR2 sequences are SGHRS and YFSETQ. The CDR3 is 17 residues long. V shed 0 bases and J 7 bases; nucleotides not matched to a gene: 7. The CDR3: CASSLEPGLAGSNEQFF. As DNA, the CDR3 is TGCGCCAGCAGCTTGGAGCCGGGACTAGCGGGATCGAATGAGCAGTTCTTC.

The chain has TRBV10-3 and TRBJ2-7, with D possibly matching TRBD1 (6 bases). Trimming cost V 7 bases and J 0 bases, with 16 bases left between them. The length of the CDR3 is 15 residues. Germline CDR1 reads ENHRY; CDR2 reads SYGVKD. CDR3 bases: TGTGCCATCACCGACCGGGGACACCGCTCCTACGAGCAGTACTTC. It is translated as CAITDRGHRSYEQYF.

The chain combines TRBV7-2 with TRBJ2-5, with 9 positions matching TRBD2. Trimming removed 8 bases from V and 5 bases from J; junction bases left unmatched: 12. The CDR3 runs 15 residues. Germline V gene sequence: CDR1 SGHTA, CDR2 FQGNSA. The CDR3 nucleotides are TGTGCCAGCTCGAAAGGGGGAGCGGGAGGTGAGACCCAGTACTTC. Translation: CASSKGGAGGETQYF. The whole variable domain, filled in from reference TRBV7-2 and TRBJ2-5, reads GAGVSQSPSNKVTEKGKDVELRCDPISGHTALYWYRQSLGQGLEFLIYFQGNSAPDKSGLPSDRFSAERTGGSVSTLTIQRTQQEDSAVYLCASSKGGAGGETQYFGPGTRLLVL.

V is TRBV5-1 and J is TRBJ1-3; no reliable D call. Trimming removed 3 bases from V and 0 bases from J, with 7 bases in between. The CDR3 contains 14 residues. From germline, CDR1 is SGHRS and CDR2 YFSETQ. CDR3 sequence reads: CASSSDGSGNTIYF. CDR3 coding DNA: TGCGCCAGCAGCTCGGACGGCTCTGGAAACACCATATATTTT.